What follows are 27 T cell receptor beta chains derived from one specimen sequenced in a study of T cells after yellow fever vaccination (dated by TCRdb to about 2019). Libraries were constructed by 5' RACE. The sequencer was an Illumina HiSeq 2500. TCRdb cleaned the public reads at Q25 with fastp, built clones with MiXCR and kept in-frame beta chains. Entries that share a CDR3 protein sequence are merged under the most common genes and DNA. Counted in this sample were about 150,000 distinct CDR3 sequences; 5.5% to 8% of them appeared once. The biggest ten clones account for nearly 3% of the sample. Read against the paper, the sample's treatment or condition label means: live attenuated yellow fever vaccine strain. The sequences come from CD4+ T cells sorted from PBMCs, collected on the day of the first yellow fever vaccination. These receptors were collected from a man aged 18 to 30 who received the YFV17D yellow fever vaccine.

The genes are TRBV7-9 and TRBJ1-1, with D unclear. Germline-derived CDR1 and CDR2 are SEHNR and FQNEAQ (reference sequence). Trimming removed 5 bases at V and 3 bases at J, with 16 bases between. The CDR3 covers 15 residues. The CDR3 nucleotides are TGTGCCAGCAGCGTCTGGCGGGGTCAAGACACTGAAGCTTTCTTT. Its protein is CASSVWRGQDTEAFF.

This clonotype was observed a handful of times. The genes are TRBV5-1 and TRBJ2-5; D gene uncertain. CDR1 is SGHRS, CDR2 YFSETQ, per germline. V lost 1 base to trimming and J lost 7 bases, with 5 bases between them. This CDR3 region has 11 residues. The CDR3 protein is CASSLYGTQYF. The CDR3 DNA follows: TGCGCCAGCAGCTTGTATGGGACCCAGTACTTC.

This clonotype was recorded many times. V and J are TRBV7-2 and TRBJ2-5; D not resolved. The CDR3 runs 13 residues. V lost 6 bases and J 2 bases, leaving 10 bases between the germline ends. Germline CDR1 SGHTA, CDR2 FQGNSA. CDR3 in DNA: TGTGCCAGCAGTTTTGGCAGGCAAGAGACCCAGTACTTC. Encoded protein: CASSFGRQETQYF.

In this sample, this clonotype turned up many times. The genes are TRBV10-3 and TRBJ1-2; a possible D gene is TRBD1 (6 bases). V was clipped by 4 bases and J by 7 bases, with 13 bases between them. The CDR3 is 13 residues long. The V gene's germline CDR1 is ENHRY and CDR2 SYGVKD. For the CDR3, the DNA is TGTGCCATCAGTGCTGACAGGAGTGTTGGCTACACCTTC. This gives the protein CAISADRSVGYTF.

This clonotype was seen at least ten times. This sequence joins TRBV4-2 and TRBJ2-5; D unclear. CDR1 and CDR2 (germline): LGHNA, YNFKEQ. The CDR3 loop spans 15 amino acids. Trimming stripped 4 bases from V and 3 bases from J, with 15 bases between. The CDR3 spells CASSPHVEGKETQYF. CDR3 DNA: TGTGCCAGCAGCCCGCATGTCGAAGGAAAAGAGACCCAGTACTTC.

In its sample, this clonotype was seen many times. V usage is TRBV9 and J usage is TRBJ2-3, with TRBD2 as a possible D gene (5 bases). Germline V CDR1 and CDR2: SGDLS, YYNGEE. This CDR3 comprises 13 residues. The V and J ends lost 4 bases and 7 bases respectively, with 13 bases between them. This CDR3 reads CASSISGPYTQYF. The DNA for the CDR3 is TGTGCCAGCAGCATAAGCGGCCCCTATACGCAGTATTTT.

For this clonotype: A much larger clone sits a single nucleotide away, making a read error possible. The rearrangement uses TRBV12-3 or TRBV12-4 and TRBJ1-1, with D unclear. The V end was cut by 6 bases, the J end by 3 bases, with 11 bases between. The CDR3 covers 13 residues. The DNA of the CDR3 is TGTGCCAGCAGGAGGGAGGAGCACACTGAAGCTTTCTTT. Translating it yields CASRREEHTEAFF.

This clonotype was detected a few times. DNA for the CDR3: TGTGCCAGCAGCAATCAGGGGGCGTCATATCAGCCCCAGCATTTT. Translating gives CASSNQGASYQPQHF. The chain couples TRBV21-1 to TRBJ1-5; the tabulated D call, TRBD1, remains unverified against the DNA. TRBV21-1 has pseudogene status. The CDR3 spans 15 residues.

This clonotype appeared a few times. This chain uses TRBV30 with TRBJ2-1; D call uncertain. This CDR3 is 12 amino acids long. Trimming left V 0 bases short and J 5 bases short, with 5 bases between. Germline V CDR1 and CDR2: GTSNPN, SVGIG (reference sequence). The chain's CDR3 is CAWSVTHNEQFF. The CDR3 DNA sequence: TGTGCCTGGAGTGTAACCCACAATGAGCAGTTCTTC.

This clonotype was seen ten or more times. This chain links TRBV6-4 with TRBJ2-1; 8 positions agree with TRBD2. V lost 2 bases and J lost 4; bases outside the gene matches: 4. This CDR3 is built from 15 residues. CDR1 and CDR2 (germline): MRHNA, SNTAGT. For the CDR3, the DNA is TGTGCCAGCAGTGACCGGCGGGGGGCATACAATGAGCAGTTCTTC. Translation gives CASSDRRGAYNEQFF.

The CDR3 here is CSMGQMVGVAQYF. The CDR3 DNA follows: TGCAGTATGGGACAGATGGTTGGCGTAGCGCAGTATTTT. The chain has TRBV20-1 and TRBJ2-3, with 7 bases identical to TRBD1. The trim removed 8 bases at V and 10 bases at J, leaving 15 bases unmatched. The germline gives CDR1 DFQATT, CDR2 SNEGSKA (reference sequence). This CDR3 spans 13 amino acids.

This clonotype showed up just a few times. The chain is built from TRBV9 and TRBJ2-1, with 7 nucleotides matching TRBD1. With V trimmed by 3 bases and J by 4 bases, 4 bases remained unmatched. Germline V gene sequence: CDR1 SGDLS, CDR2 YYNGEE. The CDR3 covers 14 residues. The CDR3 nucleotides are TGTGCCAGCAGCGGCCGGGACAGTTACAATGAGCAGTTCTTC. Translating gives CASSGRDSYNEQFF.

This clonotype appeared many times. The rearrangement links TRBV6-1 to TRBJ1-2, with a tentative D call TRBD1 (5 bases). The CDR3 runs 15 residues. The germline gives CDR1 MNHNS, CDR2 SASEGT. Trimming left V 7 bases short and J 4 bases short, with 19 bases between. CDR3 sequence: CASTPLGGTSYGYTF. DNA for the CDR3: TGTGCCAGCACCCCCTTGGGGGGGACCAGCTATGGCTACACCTTC.

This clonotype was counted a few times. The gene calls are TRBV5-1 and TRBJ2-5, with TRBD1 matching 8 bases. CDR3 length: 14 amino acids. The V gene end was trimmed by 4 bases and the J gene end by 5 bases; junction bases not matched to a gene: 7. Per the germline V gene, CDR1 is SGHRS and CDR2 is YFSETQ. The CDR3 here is CASSLGQGDETQYF. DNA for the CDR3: TGCGCCAGCAGCCTCGGACAGGGAGACGAGACCCAGTACTTC. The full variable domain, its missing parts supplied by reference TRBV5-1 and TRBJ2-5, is KAGVTQTPRYLIKTRGQQVTLSCSPISGHRSVSWYQQTPGQGLQFLFEYFSETQRNKGNFPGRFSGRQFSNSRSEMNVSTLELGDSALYLCASSLGQGDETQYFGPGTRLLVL.

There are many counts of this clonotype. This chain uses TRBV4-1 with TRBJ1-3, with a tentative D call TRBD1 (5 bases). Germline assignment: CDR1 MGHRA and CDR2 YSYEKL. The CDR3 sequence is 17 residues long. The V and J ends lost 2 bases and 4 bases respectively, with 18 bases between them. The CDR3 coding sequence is TGCGCCAGCAGCCAATCTTTGGGCAGGGAAAAAGGAAACACCATATATTTT. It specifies CASSQSLGREKGNTIYF.

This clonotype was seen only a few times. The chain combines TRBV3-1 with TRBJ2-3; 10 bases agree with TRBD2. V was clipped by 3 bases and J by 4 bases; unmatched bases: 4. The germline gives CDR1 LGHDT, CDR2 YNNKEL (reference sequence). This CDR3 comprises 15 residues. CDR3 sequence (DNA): TGTGCCAGCAGCCACAGCGGGGGGGCACCAGATACGCAGTATTTT. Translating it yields CASSHSGGAPDTQYF.

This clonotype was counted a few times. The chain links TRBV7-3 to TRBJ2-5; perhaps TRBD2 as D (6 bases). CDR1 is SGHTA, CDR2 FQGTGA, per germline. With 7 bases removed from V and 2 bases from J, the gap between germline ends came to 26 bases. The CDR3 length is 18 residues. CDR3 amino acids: CASTLRGGPFFLQETQYF. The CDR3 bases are TGTGCCAGCACCCTGCGGGGAGGCCCTTTTTTCCTTCAAGAGACCCAGTACTTC.

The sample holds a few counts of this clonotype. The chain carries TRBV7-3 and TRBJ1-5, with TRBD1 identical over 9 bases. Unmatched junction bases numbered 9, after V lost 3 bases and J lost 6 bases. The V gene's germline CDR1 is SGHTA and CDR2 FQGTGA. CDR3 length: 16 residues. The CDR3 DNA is TGTGCCAGCAGCTTCCCCGGGACAGGGCTAGGTCAGCCCCAGCATTTT. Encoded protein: CASSFPGTGLGQPQHF.

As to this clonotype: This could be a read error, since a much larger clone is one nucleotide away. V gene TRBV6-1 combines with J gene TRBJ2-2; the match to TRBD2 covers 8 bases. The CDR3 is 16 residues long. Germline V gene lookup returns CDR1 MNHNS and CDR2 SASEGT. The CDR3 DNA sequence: TGTGCCAGCACCGCCGGGGGGGCGGCGAACACCGGGGAGCTGTCTTTT. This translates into CASTAGGAANTGELSF.

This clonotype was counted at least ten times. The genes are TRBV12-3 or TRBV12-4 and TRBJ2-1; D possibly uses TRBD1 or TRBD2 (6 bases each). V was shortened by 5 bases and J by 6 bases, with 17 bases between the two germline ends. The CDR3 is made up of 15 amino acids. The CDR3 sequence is CASSPLGGHGNEQFF. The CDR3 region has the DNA TGTGCCAGCAGTCCCCTTGGGGGGCATGGCAATGAGCAGTTCTTC.

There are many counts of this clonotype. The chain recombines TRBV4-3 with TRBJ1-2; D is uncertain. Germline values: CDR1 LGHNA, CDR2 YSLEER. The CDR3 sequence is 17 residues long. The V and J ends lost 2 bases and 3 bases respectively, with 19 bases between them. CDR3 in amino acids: CASSQRRGGMEHYGYTF. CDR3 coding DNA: TGCGCCAGCAGCCAACGGCGGGGAGGGATGGAGCACTATGGCTACACCTTC.

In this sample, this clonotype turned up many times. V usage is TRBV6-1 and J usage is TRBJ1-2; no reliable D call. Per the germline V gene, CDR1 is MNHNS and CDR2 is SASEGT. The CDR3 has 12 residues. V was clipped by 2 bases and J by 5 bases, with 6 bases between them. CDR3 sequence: CASSETTYGYTF. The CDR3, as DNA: TGTGCCAGCAGTGAAACGACTTATGGCTACACCTTC.

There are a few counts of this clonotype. The CDR3 reads CSGGTDAYEQYF. Here the CDR3 DNA reads TGCAGCGGGGGGACCGACGCCTACGAGCAGTACTTC. This sequence joins TRBV29-1 and TRBJ2-7; D is perhaps TRBD1 or TRBD2 (5 bases each). Germline CDR1 is SQVTM and CDR2 is ANQGSEA. CDR3 length: 12 amino acids. V gave up 7 bases and J gave up 2 bases, with 12 bases separating them.

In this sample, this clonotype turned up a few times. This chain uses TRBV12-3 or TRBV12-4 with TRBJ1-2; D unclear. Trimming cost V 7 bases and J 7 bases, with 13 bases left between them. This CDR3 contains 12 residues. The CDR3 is CASTGIVGGYTF. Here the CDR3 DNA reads TGTGCCAGCACGGGGATTGTAGGTGGCTACACCTTC.

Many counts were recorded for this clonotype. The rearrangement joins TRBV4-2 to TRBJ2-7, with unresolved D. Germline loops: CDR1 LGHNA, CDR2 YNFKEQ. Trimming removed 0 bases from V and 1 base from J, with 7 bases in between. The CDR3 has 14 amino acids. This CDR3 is CASSQERMSYEQYF. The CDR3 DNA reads TGTGCCAGCAGCCAAGAAAGGATGTCCTACGAGCAGTACTTC.

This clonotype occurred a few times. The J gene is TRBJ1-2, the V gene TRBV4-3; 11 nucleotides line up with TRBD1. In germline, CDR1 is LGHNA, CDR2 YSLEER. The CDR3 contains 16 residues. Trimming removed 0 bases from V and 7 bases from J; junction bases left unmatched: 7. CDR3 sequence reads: CASSQDPRTGGSGYTF. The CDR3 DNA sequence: TGCGCCAGCAGCCAAGATCCCCGGACAGGGGGCAGTGGCTACACCTTC.

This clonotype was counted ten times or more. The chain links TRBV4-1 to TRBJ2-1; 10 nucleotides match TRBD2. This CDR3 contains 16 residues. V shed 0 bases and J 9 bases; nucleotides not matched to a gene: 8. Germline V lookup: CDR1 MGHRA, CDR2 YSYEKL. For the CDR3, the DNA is TGCGCCAGCAGCCAAGAGGCAGCGGGGGGGCCTGGTGAGCAGTTCTTC. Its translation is CASSQEAAGGPGEQFF.